These T cell receptor beta chains were read from a single sample in a study of spatial heterogeneity in lung cancer. TCRdb redid the calling of the 5' RACE reads with MiXCR, one entry per CDR3 protein. The sample shows 15,000 to 20,000 distinct CDR3 sequences, about 20% of them seen only once. The sequences come from PBMCs, collected at follow-up. These receptors all come from a male donor with early-stage non-small cell lung cancer. Both conserved end residues are part of each CDR3. D genes are given only for firm matches. Clone size, where shown, is once, few, many, or a class for clones that have expanded.

J | V | D | size | DNA | CDR3
TRBJ2-5 | TRBV7-9 | . | few | TGTGCCAGCAGCCCCAGGACCTCAGAGACCCAGTACTTC | CASSPRTSETQYF
TRBJ2-7 | TRBV27 | TRBD1 | many | TGTGCCAGCAGTTTATTAGGGGACAGGAACTACGAGCAGTACTTC | CASSLLGDRNYEQYF
TRBJ2-7 | TRBV27 | TRBD1 | . | TGTGCCAGTAGGACAGGGGGCGCCTACGAGCAGTACTTC | CASRTGGAYEQYF
TRBJ1-5 | TRBV12-3/TRBV12-4 | . | few | TGTGCCAGCAGTTTAGGTGGACAGCCCCAGCATTTT | CASSLGGQPQHF
TRBJ2-3 | TRBV20-1 | . | . | TGCAGTGTCGGAGGGCGGGATGACACAGATACGCAGTATTTT | CSVGGRDDTDTQYF
TRBJ1-6 | TRBV6-5 | . | medium-sized | TGTGCCAGCGGACCGGACGGGAGCAATTCACCCCTCCACTTT | CASGPDGSNSPLHF
TRBJ2-2 | TRBV12-3/TRBV12-4 | . | . | TGTGCCGGCAGTTTACTTTTAAACACCGGGGAGCTGTTTTTT | CAGSLLLNTGELFF
TRBJ2-7 | TRBV20-1 | . | many | TGCAGTGCATCCCGGGGGATTGGTCGGGAGCAGTACTTC | CSASRGIGREQYF
TRBJ2-5 | TRBV23-1 | . | . | TGCGCCGGACCCGCCGCGATCAGAGGGGAGACCCAGTACTTC | CAGPAAIRGETQYF
TRBJ2-7 | TRBV12-2 | . | few | TGTGCAAGTCGCTTAGTGGGCAGGGAGTGCGAGCAGTACTTC | CASRLVGRECEQYF
TRBJ1-5 | TRBV6-5 | . | . | TGTGCCAGCAGTTACGGCAGGGGCAATCAGCCCCAGCATTTT | CASSYGRGNQPQHF
TRBJ2-7 | TRBV2 | . | . | TGTGCCAGCAGTGTTCGGACAGCCTACGAGCAGTACTTC | CASSVRTAYEQYF
TRBJ1-6 | TRBV28 | . | . | TGTGCCAGCAGTCCACCCTCCAGGGTCAAATCACCCCTCCACTTT | CASSPPSRVKSPLHF
TRBJ2-7 | TRBV20-1 | TRBD2 | . | TGCAGTGCTGAACTAGCGGGGGGCCCCTACGAGCAGTACTTC | CSAELAGGPYEQYF
TRBJ1-6 | TRBV2 | TRBD1 | many | TGTGCCAGCAGCCACCGGGACAGGGTCTCGGATTCACCCCTCCACTTT | CASSHRDRVSDSPLHF
TRBJ2-3 | TRBV6-6 | TRBD1 | . | TGTGCCAGCACCGGAAGGCGGACAGGGGGAAGCACAGATACGCAGTATTTT | CASTGRRTGGSTDTQYF
TRBJ1-6 | TRBV13 | . | . | TGTGCCAGCAGATTAACTACAGGTACCTCACCCCTCCACTTT | CASRLTTGTSPLHF
TRBJ2-7 | TRBV20-1 | . | few | TGCAGTGCTATTAGTAGGAGTTCGACAGTTACCTACGAGCAGTACTTC | CSAISRSSTVTYEQYF
TRBJ2-2 | TRBV4-2 | . | few | TGTGCCAGCAGCCCTTCCGGACAAACGAACACCGGGGAGCTGTTTTTT | CASSPSGQTNTGELFF
TRBJ1-4 | TRBV10-3 | TRBD1 | . | TGTGCCATCAGTGAGGGAACAGGGGGTCGAGAAAAACTGTTTTTT | CAISEGTGGREKLFF
TRBJ1-6 | TRBV7-2 | . | medium-sized | TGTGCCAGCAGCGCTTCGACCGGACGGAATAATTCACCCCTCCACTTT | CASSASTGRNNSPLHF
TRBJ2-1 | TRBV7-9 | TRBD2 | . | TGTGAGGCAGCGGGGGGCCTCCAGGATGAGCAGTTCTTC | CEAAGGLQDEQFF
TRBJ1-3 | TRBV20-1 | . | . | TGCAGTGCTAGAGCCCACACAGGAAGAAACACCATATATTTT | CSARAHTGRNTIYF
TRBJ2-3 | TRBV11-2 | . | few | TGTGCCAGCAGCCCCCACTACGGATCTAGCACAGATACGCAGTATTTT | CASSPHYGSSTDTQYF
TRBJ2-1 | TRBV27 | . | many | TGTGCCAGCAGTTTTCGTATGGATACCTACAATGAGCAGTTCTTC | CASSFRMDTYNEQFF
TRBJ2-1 | TRBV29-1 | TRBD1 | many | TGCAGCGTTGACGGGGACAGGGGGGCCCCCTACAATGAGCAGTTCTTC | CSVDGDRGAPYNEQFF
TRBJ2-1 | TRBV20-1 | . | . | TGCAGTGCTAGCGGGACGGGCTTCGGAGAGCAGTTCTTC | CSASGTGFGEQFF
TRBJ1-1 | TRBV9 | . | . | TGTGCCAGCAGCGTAGGACGCGCAGGGATATCTGAAGCTTTCTTT | CASSVGRAGISEAFF
TRBJ1-1 | TRBV10-1 | . | . | TGCGCCAGCAGTGTAGGAGTGAACACTGAAGCTTTCTTT | CASSVGVNTEAFF
TRBJ2-5 | TRBV2 | . | medium-sized | TGTGCCAGCAGGGAAGGTGGACTGCCCCAAGAGACCCAGTACTTC | CASREGGLPQETQYF
TRBJ2-5 | TRBV5-5 | . | few | TGTGCCAGCAGCTTGTCCGCGGGGAGCGGGGAGACCCAGTACTTC | CASSLSAGSGETQYF
TRBJ2-2 | TRBV5-4 | . | few | TGTGCCAGCAGCCCTTCCTCCGGGGGGAACACCGGGGAGCTGTTTTTT | CASSPSSGGNTGELFF
TRBJ2-3 | TRBV15 | TRBD2 | many | TGTGCCACCAGCGCCCCCTTAAGTTTGAGCGGGGCAGATACGCAGTATTTT | CATSAPLSLSGADTQYF
TRBJ1-1 | TRBV7-3 | . | many | TGTGCCAGCAGCTTATCGGTGGACACTGAAGCTTTCTTT | CASSLSVDTEAFF
TRBJ2-7 | TRBV12-3/TRBV12-4 | . | few | TGTGCCAGCAGTCCCCCCCCAGGGAGAGGCTACGAGCAGTACTTC | CASSPPPGRGYEQYF
TRBJ2-2 | TRBV7-3 | . | . | TGTGCCAGCAGCTCCACAGGGTCCGGGGAGCTGTTTTTT | CASSSTGSGELFF
TRBJ2-7 | TRBV4-3 | . | medium-sized | TGCGCCAGCAGCCAAAGTATGGGGACAACCTACGAGCAGTACTTC | CASSQSMGTTYEQYF
TRBJ2-2 | TRBV5-4 | . | . | TGTGCCAGCAGCTTGGGGTCACGGGCGAACACCGGGGAGCTGTTTTTT | CASSLGSRANTGELFF
TRBJ2-7 | TRBV7-9 | . | . | TGTGCCAGCAGCCCGTTCCTACGGGACGGCGGGATCTTC | CASSPFLRDGGIF
TRBJ2-1 | TRBV12-3/TRBV12-4 | . | medium-sized | TGTGCCAGCAGTTTCTCCCTGAATGAGCAGTTCTTC | CASSFSLNEQFF
TRBJ1-1 | TRBV29-1 | . | many | TGCAGCGTTGTAGGTAGAGCGAACACTGAAGCTTTCTTT | CSVVGRANTEAFF
TRBJ2-2 | TRBV12-3/TRBV12-4 | . | . | TGTGCCAGCAGGGGACTGAACACCGGGGAGCTGTTTTTT | CASRGLNTGELFF